This T cell receptor (beta chain) was recovered during a study of vaccination and CD4 T cells after COVID-19. As for the study in general: Convalescent patients gave post-COVID blood a median roughly 96 days post-diagnosis, range 35 to 161.

Treatment reported: roughly 11-day PBMC culture with coronavirus spike peptide pools or control peptides (ViraFEST assay). Positive PCR dates spanned March to December 2020, predating US Alpha, Beta and Delta variants. Wells that each held 1.5 million to 2 million PBMCs were cultured with 8 to 10 IU/ml IL-2 and 8.5 to 10 ug/ml peptide pools. With the Oncomine TCR Beta short-read assay, DNA from cultured CD4+ T cells was sequenced. Via MiXCR, TCRdb re-called the PCR reads, giving one row per CDR3 protein. The sample contains around 1,700 distinct CDR3 sequences, approximately 70% of which appear only once. Germline V gives CDR1 SGHTA, CDR2 FQGNSA. CDR3 size: 15 residues. This clonotype has only one observation. Its antigen is unidentified. A read error may produce the germline difference seen at one junction end.

Sequencing used CD4+ T cells from blood, cultured in vitro, obtained after SARS-CoV-2 vaccination. V and J are TRBV7-2 and TRBJ1-2; 11 nucleotides align to TRBD1. This sequence was found in a human donor who had recovered from COVID-19. CDR3: CASTLSGQGAHGYTF. CDR3 nucleotide sequence: TGTGCCAGCACCTTATCAGGACAGGGGGCGCACGGCTACACCTTC. Together with reference TRBV7-2 and TRBJ1-2, the CDR3 gives the full variable domain: GAGVSQSPSNKVTEKGKDVELRCDPISGHTALYWYRQSLGQGLEFLIYFQGNSAPDKSGLPSDRFSAERTGGSVSTLTIQRTQQEDSAVYLCASTLSGQGAHGYTFGSGTRLTVV.